The 9 T cell receptor beta chains below all came from one sample that was sequenced in a study of T cells in Graves' hyperthyroidism and ophthalmopathy (dated by TCRdb to the late 2010s). The library was made by multiplex PCR. TCRdb shows the sequencer as Illumina HiSeq 2000. TCR beta CDR3 regions were amplified from RNA transcripts. A first-round RT-PCR of the TCR CDR3 used the HTBI primer set with the Qiagen OneStep RT-PCR kit. TCRdb cleaned the public reads at Q25 with fastp, built clones with MiXCR and kept in-frame beta chains. Each entry is one CDR3 protein sequence, shown with its most common DNA and genes. Across this sample there are fewer than 600,000 distinct CDR3 sequences, with around an eighth seen only once. The ten largest clonotypes hold 17% of the sample. Source material: blood. The receptors were sampled from a woman in her late teens or twenties with Graves' hyperthyroidism.

This clonotype was recorded at least ten times. V and J are TRBV27 and TRBJ2-1, with 7 bases lining up with TRBD2. Per the germline V gene, CDR1 is MNHEY and CDR2 is SMNVEV (reference sequence). The V segment lost 4 bases and the J segment 0 bases; nucleotides outside the gene matches: 3. The CDR3 runs 15 residues. The CDR3 loop reads CASSSAGSSYNEQFF. CDR3 bases: TGTGCCAGCAGTTCAGCGGGATCCTCCTACAATGAGCAGTTCTTC.

This clonotype showed up many times. The chain combines TRBV6-1 with TRBJ1-1, with no clear D. V was trimmed by 5 bases and J by 1 base, leaving 17 bases between them. This CDR3 is 16 amino acids long. Germline V CDR1 and CDR2: MNHNS, SASEGT. CDR3 region: CASSYTGVWGNTEAFF. CDR3 bases: TGTGCCAGCAGTTACACCGGGGTGTGGGGGAACACTGAAGCTTTCTTT.

Ten or more counts support this clonotype. The chain recombines TRBV12-5 with TRBJ1-1; 7 bases map to TRBD1. V was pared by 4 bases and J by 0 bases, with 17 bases of the junction left unmatched. The CDR3 covers 19 residues. Germline V CDR1 and CDR2: LGHNT, FRNRAP. The CDR3 nucleotides read TGTGCTAGTGGTTCCGCCCGGGACAGTTATGGGGGAATGAACACTGAAGCTTTCTTT. Protein sequence: CASGSARDSYGGMNTEAFF.

This clonotype was counted ten times or more. The chain has TRBV11-1 and TRBJ2-5; D not certain. V lost 5 bases and J 5 bases, leaving 3 bases between the germline ends. The CDR3 contains 10 residues. CDR1 SGHAT and CDR2 FQDESV come from the germline V gene (reference sequence). The CDR3 region is CASSDETQYF. The CDR3 bases are TGTGCCAGCAGCGATGAGACCCAGTACTTC.

This clonotype appeared a few times. The V call is TRBV14, the J call TRBJ1-1; D might be TRBD1 (6 bases). V was trimmed by 5 bases and J by 5 bases, leaving 12 bases between them. CDR1 is SGHDN and CDR2 is FVKESK in the germline V gene. The CDR3 sequence is 13 residues long. The CDR3 here is CASSGRGGTEAFF. The DNA for the CDR3 is TGTGCCAGCAGCGGAAGGGGGGGGACTGAAGCTTTCTTT.

This chain uses TRBV7-9 with TRBJ1-2; TRBD1 is a possible D gene (5 bases). The CDR3 spans 15 residues. The germline V gene encodes CDR1 SEHNR and CDR2 FQNEAQ (reference sequence). V was clipped by 5 bases and J by 0 bases, with 13 bases between them. The CDR3 coding sequence is TGTGCCAGCAGCCGAGGGGAGACAGCTAACTATGGCTACACCTTC. The encoded protein is CASSRGETANYGYTF. Looking up the rest from reference TRBV7-9 and TRBJ1-2 gives the full variable domain: DTGVSQNPRHKITKRGQNVTFRCDPISEHNRLYWYRQTLGQGPEFLTYFQNEAQLEKSRLLSDRFSAERPKGSFSTLEIQRTEQGDSAMYLCASSRGETANYGYTFGSGTRLTVV.

Concerning this clonotype: A much larger clone sits a single nucleotide away, making a read error possible. V and J are TRBV7-3 and TRBJ2-2, with a weak D call TRBD1 (6 bases). The CDR3 totals 16 residues. Germline-derived CDR1 and CDR2 are SGHTA and FQGTGA. The CDR3 DNA reads as TGTGCCAGCAGCTGGGTAACAGGGATGAACACCGGGGAGCTGTCTTTT. This translates into CASSWVTGMNTGELSF.

In this sample, this clonotype turned up a few times. The chain employs TRBV11-3 and TRBJ1-1, with a possible D match to TRBD1 (5 bases). CDR1 is SGHNT, CDR2 YENEEA, per germline. The CDR3 covers 13 residues. The V end was cut by 4 bases, the J end by 7 bases, with 13 bases between. In nucleotides, the CDR3 is TGTGCCAGCAGCTGGGACGGGGGGGTTGAAGCTTTCTTT. It encodes CASSWDGGVEAFF.

This clonotype was detected many times. J is TRBJ2-1 and V is TRBV3-1; D is unclear. Trimming left V 1 base short and J 9 bases short, with 7 bases between. CDR3 length: 12 amino acids. Germline loops: CDR1 LGHDT, CDR2 YNNKEL (reference sequence). The CDR3 coding sequence is TGTGCCAGCAGCCAAGGGACGGGTGAGCAGTTCTTC. It codes for CASSQGTGEQFF.